One sample yielded the 17 T cell receptor beta chains listed below, sequenced in a study of follicular helper T cells after annual influenza vaccination. Time point indicated: 2015-2016 season, pre-vaccination. Here immunoSEQ multiplex PCR was the method, and the copy in TCRdb shows in-frame clones only, minus some. The sample yields more than 5,000 clones, approximately 85% seen once. Here the sequenced sample was CXCR5+ CD38- circulating T follicular helper cells from blood, taken on the day of influenza vaccination. The subset: circulating Tfh, non-naive CD4+CXCR5+PD-1+ (ICOS+CD38+ or ICOS-CD38-). Receptors were obtained from an adult who received the influenza vaccine.

This chain connects TRBV2 to TRBJ1-4, with TRBD1 matching 9 bases. Germline values: CDR1 SNHLY, CDR2 FYNNEI. Trimming at V came to 7 bases and at J to 7 bases, leaving 7 bases not matched to a gene. The CDR3 has 14 residues. The DNA for the CDR3 is TGTGCCAGCATGGCGGACAGGGGAGGTGAAAAACTGTTTTTT. It specifies CASMADRGGEKLFF.

This chain uses TRBV5-1 with TRBJ1-3, with no clear D. Between the trimmed V and J ends, which lost 4 bases and 3 bases, there was a span of 11 bases. Germline V gene sequence: CDR1 SGHRS, CDR2 YFSETQ. There are 14 residues in the CDR3. CDR3 DNA sequence: TGCGCCAGCAGCCCCCTGGACCTTGGAAACACCATATATTTT. Translated: CASSPLDLGNTIYF.

The chain has TRBV6-1 and TRBJ1-1; D unresolved. Per the germline V gene, CDR1 is MNHNS and CDR2 is SASEGT. V gave up 5 bases and J gave up 3 bases, with 10 bases separating them. The CDR3 totals 13 residues. CDR3 sequence reads: CASSFWRDTEAFF. The CDR3 DNA reads as TGTGCCAGCAGTTTCTGGAGGGACACTGAAGCTTTCTTT.

V is TRBV6-6 and J is TRBJ2-1; unclear D gene. Between the trimmed V and J ends, which lost 2 bases and 5 bases, there was a span of 10 bases. CDR3 length: 14 residues. Germline V gene data show CDR1 as MNHNY and CDR2 as SVGAGI (reference sequence). The CDR3 sequence is CASSYPPVDNEQFF. In nucleotides, the CDR3 is TGTGCCAGCAGTTACCCTCCGGTGGACAATGAGCAGTTCTTC.

The gene calls are TRBV30 and TRBJ2-2; 13 bases line up with TRBD2. Germline CDR1 reads GTSNPN; CDR2 reads SVGIG (reference sequence). The ends lost 8 bases at V and 4 bases at J; junction bases unmatched: 10. CDR3 length: 16 amino acids. The CDR3 DNA sequence: TGTGCCGGACCTGGGGGGACTAGCGGGGCCACCGGGGAGCTGTTTTTT. It codes for CAGPGGTSGATGELFF.

The chain carries TRBV7-9 and TRBJ2-1; TRBD2 matches 8 bases. The germline CDR1 and CDR2 sequences are SEHNR and FQNEAQ (reference sequence). The CDR3 is 18 residues long. J gave up 1 base and V 5 bases, and 13 bases lay outside the gene matches. The DNA for the CDR3 is TGTGCCAGCAGCGTGAGTAGCGGGAACATCATTTCCTACAATGAGCAGTTCTTC. Translation: CASSVSSGNIISYNEQFF.

V usage is TRBV2 and J usage is TRBJ1-1, with 8 positions matching TRBD1. This CDR3 region has 14 residues. The trim removed 5 bases at V and 0 bases at J, leaving 2 bases unmatched. Germline V gene data show CDR1 as SNHLY and CDR2 as FYNNEI. Here the CDR3 DNA reads TGTGCCAGCAGTCTGGACAGGGTGAACACTGAAGCTTTCTTT. Protein: CASSLDRVNTEAFF. The complete variable domain, with remaining parts taken from reference TRBV2 and TRBJ1-1, reads EPEVTQTPSHQVTQMGQEVILRCVPISNHLYFYWYRQILGQKVEFLVSFYNNEISEKSEIFDDQFSVERPDGSNFTLKIRSTKLEDSAMYFCASSLDRVNTEAFFGQGTRLTVV.

The table lists this clone with a few counts. This rearrangement joins TRBV19 to TRBJ2-7; a possible D gene is TRBD1 (5 bases). This CDR3 region has 15 residues. V lost 3 bases to trimming and J lost 4 bases, with 16 bases between them. The germline CDR1 and CDR2 sequences are LNHDA and SQIVND (reference sequence). The CDR3 region is CASSMSQGGPYEQYF. Here the CDR3 DNA reads TGTGCCAGTAGTATGTCTCAGGGTGGCCCATACGAGCAGTACTTC.

About this clone: The conserved phenylalanine or tryptophan is not found at the CDR3 terminus, so this likely reflects a read error. The limits of the CDR3 on the DNA are not certain, so only TCRdb's listed CDR3 is given. V and J are TRBV10-1 and TRBJ1-5. With termini counted, the CDR3 has 9 amino acids. Looked up from germline, CDR1 is WNHNN and CDR2 is SYGVQD (reference sequence). This CDR3 reads CASSESCEC.

In its sample, this clone was seen a few times. The rearrangement links TRBV10-3 to TRBJ2-7; D perhaps matches TRBD2 (6 bases). V dropped 11 bases and J dropped 0 bases, with 14 bases sitting between them. The germline gives CDR1 ENHRY, CDR2 SYGVKD. The CDR3 runs 13 residues. CDR3 DNA: TGTGCCGGGGGGAGCGGCCTCTCCTACGAGCAGTACTTC. It yields the protein CAGGSGLSYEQYF.

The genes are TRBV28 and TRBJ1-5, with 7 bases matching TRBD1. Germline V gene sequence: CDR1 MDHEN, CDR2 SYDVKM. The V and J ends lost 3 bases and 5 bases, in that order; junction bases with no gene match: 10. CDR3 length: 16 amino acids. Here the CDR3 reads CASSFTGAEGDQPQHF. As DNA, the CDR3 is TGTGCCAGCAGTTTCACAGGGGCAGAGGGGGATCAGCCCCAGCATTTT.

This chain uses TRBV28 with TRBJ2-1, with TRBD2 identical over 9 bases. CDR1 is MDHEN and CDR2 is SYDVKM in the germline V gene. Trimming took 3 bases from V and 5 from J; bases not matched to a gene: 5. This CDR3 is built from 15 residues. The CDR3 region is CASSFLASGNNEQFF. The CDR3 DNA follows: TGTGCCAGCAGTTTCCTGGCTAGCGGGAACAATGAGCAGTTCTTC.

This clone was seen only a few times. The V call is TRBV11-2, the J call TRBJ2-7; 10 nucleotides agree with TRBD2. From germline, CDR1 is SGHAT and CDR2 FQNNGV. The length of the CDR3 is 19 residues. Unmatched junction bases numbered 18, after V lost 5 bases and J lost 2 bases. The CDR3 sequence: CASSPRSITWTSGTYEQYF. The CDR3 nucleotides read TGTGCCAGCAGCCCTCGCTCGATCACATGGACTAGCGGCACCTACGAGCAGTACTTC.

This clone has just a few counts. The chain employs TRBV7-2 and TRBJ2-7, with 12 bases matching TRBD2. CDR1 and CDR2 (germline): SGHTA, FQGNSA. The V gene end was trimmed by 6 bases and the J gene end by 3 bases; junction bases not matched to a gene: 6. The CDR3 covers 15 residues. CDR3 sequence reads: CASRIGLAGSYEQYF. CDR3 nucleotide sequence: TGTGCCAGCAGGATTGGACTAGCGGGAAGCTACGAGCAGTACTTC.

V gene TRBV30 combines with J gene TRBJ1-2, with TRBD1 matching over 9 bases. Germline V gene data show CDR1 as GTSNPN and CDR2 as SVGIG (reference sequence). The CDR3 spans 12 residues. Losses at the gene ends were 4 bases for V and 6 bases for J; bases not matched to a gene: 3. The CDR3 coding sequence is TGTGCCTGGAACAGGGGGCAGGATGGCTACACCTTC. Its protein is CAWNRGQDGYTF.

This chain links TRBV28 with TRBJ1-1; D gene ambiguous. The V gene's germline CDR1 is MDHEN and CDR2 SYDVKM. V dropped 6 bases and J dropped 3 bases, with 17 bases sitting between them. There are 15 residues in the CDR3. The CDR3 region is CASRPPLGRHTEAFF. CDR3 sequence (DNA): TGTGCCAGCAGGCCGCCCCTCGGGAGGCACACTGAAGCTTTCTTT.

This chain links TRBV6-5 with TRBJ1-5; the D is unclear. The germline V gene has CDR1 MNHEY and CDR2 SVGAGI. Trimming took 4 bases from V and 1 from J, leaving 11 bases between them. The CDR3 is made up of 15 amino acids. The CDR3 reads CASSLSWGSNQPQHF. CDR3 DNA: TGTGCCAGCAGTTTAAGTTGGGGAAGCAATCAGCCCCAGCATTTT.